Sequencing of this T cell receptor beta chain was carried out in a study of cytomegalovirus exposure and HLA in healthy donors. Looking at the study overall: There were about 85 million unique TCRs (from HLA-typed donors) in an early data release.

Study-level points and caveats: The later analysis indicated that the majority of CMV-associated TCR beta chains appeared HLA-restricted. Data from an earlier analysis indicated that most TCR beta V segments were productive either about 87% or about 30% of the time.

In the case of this clone: Its antigen remains unidentified. In the same sample, other DNA sequences code for this CDR3.

The PCR had 60 Vbeta and 13 Jbeta primers. Clones were sequenced by immunoSEQ multiplex PCR, and TCRdb holds only the in-frame ones, with some missing. The sample has about 110,000 clones, and its top ten clones hold 3% to 4.5%. Regarding donors, all were healthy bone marrow donors. The material sequenced was PBMCs. The TCR sequence derives from a man under 40 in good health and CMV-seronegative.

CDR3 amino acids: CASSFQGANSPLHF. Written as DNA, the CDR3 is TGTGCCAGCAGCTTCCAGGGGGCAAATTCACCCCTCCACTTT. The chain recombines TRBV7-3 with TRBJ1-6, with 8 bases matching TRBD1. Germline V gives CDR1 SGHTA, CDR2 FQGTGA. The trim removed 3 bases at V and 7 bases at J, leaving 2 bases unmatched. This CDR3 has 14 residues.